This T cell receptor (beta chain) was sequenced during a study of T cell repertoires in cytomegalovirus infection. Study information: Public TCR beta signatures were indicative of both CMV infection and a matching HLA type.

This clonotype was seen repeatedly, ten times or more. TCRdb processed the reads anew with MiXCR; each CDR3 protein has one entry. The data show hundreds of thousands of distinct CDR3 sequences, with 15% to 20% seen just once and under 9% held by the top ten. Source material: PBMCs. This clonotype originated in a human donor in good health (CMV status not recorded). Some clones in this sample may be carry-over from other donors' samples.

CDR3 DNA sequence: TGTGCCAGCAGCGCAACGCGGGGACGGCCCTCTGGAAACACCATATATTTT. This gives the protein CASSATRGRPSGNTIYF. The chain employs TRBV7-2 and TRBJ1-3, with D perhaps TRBD1 (5 bases). The CDR3 contains 17 residues. V was clipped by 5 bases and J by 0 bases, with 17 bases between them. Per germline, CDR1 SGHTA and CDR2 FQGNSA.